This TCR beta chain is from a study of blood T cell repertoires in COVID-19. Study information: PBMCs, B-cell-depleted T cells, or T cells provided the cDNA or gDNA that made up the material.

Profiled with immunoSEQ multiplex PCR; TCRdb holds only in-frame clones, not every one. The profile shows roughly 200,000 clones, about 83% of them singletons. V was pared by 0 bases and J by 4 bases, with 8 bases of the junction left unmatched. CDR3 length: 16 residues. Germline V CDR1 and CDR2: SGHRS, YFSETQ. Two negative PCRs, clearance, or symptom resolution had been documented for recovered Cohort 3 donors. Sequenced sample: PBMCs or T cells enriched from blood (not recorded which). The clonotype originates from a woman aged 25 to 39 who had recovered from COVID-19. V usage is TRBV5-1 and J usage is TRBJ2-7, with TRBD1 matching over 9 bases. CDR3: CASSLEFGTGTYEQYF. As DNA, the CDR3 is TGCGCCAGCAGCTTGGAATTTGGGACAGGGACGTACGAGCAGTACTTC.